This entry concerns a single T cell receptor (beta chain). The sample comes from a study of blood T cell repertoires in COVID-19. Study background: Nucleic acid was either cDNA or gDNA, and it came from T cells, B-cell-depleted T cells, or PBMCs.

Original analysis: Amplification from reference gene primers served as the basis for estimated nucleated cell counts. Only in-frame clones appear in the TCRdb table, and some are missing; sequencing was by immunoSEQ multiplex PCR. The DNA gave D and trimming, while V, J and clone size come from that table. The sample includes about 75,000 clones, more than 75% seen only once; the top ten take approximately 19%. V trimming: 0 bases; J trimming: 0 bases; junction bases outside the gene matches: 4. This CDR3 is 16 amino acids long. Germline V gives CDR1 MNHEY, CDR2 SVGEGT. The sample consisted of peripheral blood. The clonotype comes from a human donor in a cohort sampled during active COVID-19. The chain has TRBV6-2 or TRBV6-3 and TRBJ2-7, with 8 bases matching TRBD1. The CDR3 region has the DNA TGTGCCAGCAGTTACTCGGGGCAGGGGGCCTCCTACGAGCAGTACTTC. Amino acids: CASSYSGQGASYEQYF.